One and the same sample provided the 4 T cell receptor beta chains below, sequenced in a study of T cell responses to AZD1222 COVID-19 vaccine (dated by TCRdb to 2020 to 2023). The method was the immunoSEQ multiplex PCR assay. TCRdb retrieved this table from immuneACCESS and kept in-frame rearrangements only. Not all clones are present; in checked studies, unresolved V genes account for under half, and no reason is known for the remainder. The sample contains 90,000 to 130,000 clones, roughly 86% of them found a single time. The ten largest clones add up to approximately 3.3% of the sample. Read against the paper, the sample's time point label means: baseline before first vaccination. Sample: peripheral blood, taken on day 0 of AZD1222 vaccination. The receptors stem from an adult in good health.

The chain combines TRBV30 with TRBJ2-2, with 8 bases fitting TRBD1. Germline CDR1 is GTSNPN and CDR2 is SVGIG (reference sequence). CDR3 length: 14 residues. V was pared by 3 bases and J by 6 bases, with 6 bases of the junction left unmatched. CDR3 in DNA: TGTGCCTGGAGGGTACAGGGGGGACCCGGGGAGCTGTTTTTT. The encoded protein is CAWRVQGGPGELFF.

The chain links TRBV3-1 (or the pseudogene TRBV3-2) to TRBJ2-7; unclear D gene. The germline V gene encodes CDR1 LGHDT and CDR2 YNNKEL (reference sequence). This CDR3 spans 11 amino acids. V lost 3 bases and J lost 6, with 6 bases in between. CDR3 amino acids: CASSQMAEQYF. The CDR3 DNA follows: TGTGCCAGCAGCCAGATGGCCGAGCAGTACTTC.

The rearrangement uses TRBV6-5 and TRBJ2-3; possibly TRBD2 for D (6 bases). Trimming left V 2 bases short and J 4 bases short, with 10 bases between. CDR1 MNHEY and CDR2 SVGAGI come from the germline V gene. CDR3 size: 14 residues. CDR3 sequence: CASSYLRLADTQYF. CDR3 nucleotides: TGTGCCAGCAGTTACCTGAGACTAGCAGATACGCAGTATTTT.

V usage is TRBV6-4 and J usage is TRBJ2-2; D is uncertain. V lost 6 bases and J lost 2, with 10 bases in between. This CDR3 has 14 residues. Germline CDR1 is MRHNA and CDR2 is SNTAGT. In DNA form, the CDR3 reads TGTGCCAGCAGCCCGGAGTTCAACACCGGGGAGCTGTTTTTT. It yields the protein CASSPEFNTGELFF.